This entry lists 27 T cell receptor beta chains sequenced from one sample in a study of early stage breast cancer tumors. The data were produced by immunoSEQ multiplex PCR, yet TCRdb's version contains in-frame clones alone and is incomplete. The sample includes about 53,000 clones, around nine tenths of them seen just once. Sequencing was done on a sample of blood. Source of these receptors: a person aged 65 to 79 with breast cancer.

There are a few counts of this clone. V gene TRBV6-1 combines with J gene TRBJ1-2; tentatively, D is TRBD1 (6 bases). CDR1 is MNHNS, CDR2 SASEGT, per germline. CDR3 size: 13 residues. The V and J ends lost 6 bases and 4 bases respectively, with 12 bases between them. The CDR3 DNA is TGTGCCAGCAGCCCTACCAGGGGCTATGGCTACACCTTC. Its translation is CASSPTRGYGYTF.

The chain joins TRBV7-2 to TRBJ2-2, with D uncertain. The CDR3 length is 14 residues. Trimming cost V 1 base and J 6 bases, with 9 bases left between them. Per germline, CDR1 SGHTA and CDR2 FQGNSA. CDR3 in amino acids: CASSLGPAAGELFF. As DNA, the CDR3 is TGTGCCAGCAGCTTAGGGCCTGCGGCCGGGGAGCTGTTTTTT.

The rearrangement links TRBV27 to TRBJ2-1; 11 positions agree with TRBD1. V lost 1 base to trimming and J lost 0 bases; unmatched junction nucleotides: 2. Per the germline V gene, CDR1 is MNHEY and CDR2 is SMNVEV (reference sequence). The CDR3 consists of 17 residues. DNA of the CDR3: TGTGCCAGCAGTTTATTGGGACAGGGGGGCTCCTACAATGAGCAGTTCTTC. Translating it yields CASSLLGQGGSYNEQFF.

The chain employs TRBV10-2 and TRBJ2-3, with a tentative D call TRBD2 (6 bases). CDR1 WSHSY and CDR2 SAAADI come from the germline V gene. The V and J ends lost 6 bases and 4 bases respectively, with 14 bases between them. CDR3 length: 14 residues. CDR3 in amino acids: CASSLASRADTQYF. Here the CDR3 DNA reads TGCGCCAGCAGCCTAGCGTCTAGAGCAGATACGCAGTATTTT.

This rearrangement joins TRBV4-3 to TRBJ1-2, with D perhaps matching TRBD1 (5 bases). V gave up 0 bases and J gave up 3 bases, with 8 bases separating them. Germline V lookup: CDR1 LGHNA, CDR2 YSLEER. There are 14 residues in the CDR3. CDR3 coding DNA: TGCGCCAGCAGCCAAGACGGCAGGGACTATGGCTACACCTTC. This encodes CASSQDGRDYGYTF.

This chain connects TRBV7-6 to TRBJ1-5; 7 nucleotides match TRBD1. Germline V gives CDR1 SGHVS, CDR2 FNYEAQ. The CDR3 loop spans 14 amino acids. The V and J ends lost 5 bases and 2 bases, in that order; junction bases with no gene match: 3. The CDR3 here is CASSPQGGNQPQHF. The CDR3 DNA reads TGTGCCAGCAGCCCTCAGGGGGGCAATCAGCCCCAGCATTTT.

The chain recombines TRBV11-2 with TRBJ1-1; no reliable D call. V was pared by 8 bases and J by 4 bases, with 8 bases between. CDR3 length equals 11 residues. In germline, CDR1 is SGHAT, CDR2 FQNNGV. For the CDR3, the DNA is TGTGCCAGCCTATATGGCACTGAAGCTTTCTTT. It yields the protein CASLYGTEAFF.

The rearrangement joins TRBV30 to TRBJ1-2; 8 bases align to TRBD1. V trimming: 7 bases; J trimming: 0 bases; junction bases outside the gene matches: 10. The germline gives CDR1 GTSNPN, CDR2 SVGIG (reference sequence). The CDR3 runs to 15 residues. CDR3 sequence: CAYRKTGESNYGYTF. As DNA, the CDR3 is TGTGCCTACCGAAAGACAGGGGAATCTAACTATGGCTACACCTTC.

This chain connects TRBV6-1 to TRBJ1-1; possibly TRBD1 for D (6 bases). This CDR3 is built from 14 residues. The germline V gene encodes CDR1 MNHNS and CDR2 SASEGT. V gave up 6 bases and J gave up 4 bases, with 15 bases separating them. The CDR3 nucleotides are TGTGCCAGCAGCTTAGGGGGGGCGAGCACTGAAGCTTTCTTT. As protein: CASSLGGASTEAFF.

This chain connects TRBV6-1 to TRBJ2-7; TRBD2 might be the D (7 bases). The V and J ends lost 1 base and 9 bases respectively, with 16 bases between them. Germline CDR1 MNHNS, CDR2 SASEGT. The CDR3 contains 14 residues. The CDR3 coding sequence is TGTGCCAGCAGTGAAGGACTAGGGGGGGTTGTGCAGTACTTC. Translated, it gives CASSEGLGGVVQYF.

The V call is TRBV10-2, the J call TRBJ1-2; D is possibly TRBD1 (5 bases). The CDR3 totals 13 residues. V was clipped by 2 bases and J by 3 bases, with 7 bases between them. The germline V gene encodes CDR1 WSHSY and CDR2 SAAADI. The CDR3 spells CASSEGADYGYTF. The CDR3 DNA follows: TGCGCCAGCAGTGAGGGGGCTGACTATGGCTACACCTTC.

This chain links TRBV7-9 with TRBJ1-2; TRBD1 agrees at 7 bases. Germline values: CDR1 SEHNR, CDR2 FQNEAQ (reference sequence). V lost 1 base to trimming and J lost 0 bases; unmatched junction nucleotides: 2. This CDR3 is built from 15 residues. The DNA for the CDR3 is TGTGCCAGCAGCTTAGAGGGGGCCTCTAACTATGGCTACACCTTC. Its translation: CASSLEGASNYGYTF.

The CDR3 region is CASSTSTPSYEQYF. The CDR3 bases are TGTGCCAGCAGTACCTCGACACCGTCCTACGAGCAGTACTTC. The chain combines TRBV28 with TRBJ2-7, with D unclear. Germline V gene lookup returns CDR1 MDHEN and CDR2 SYDVKM. CDR3 length equals 14 residues. With 5 bases removed from V and 1 base from J, the gap between germline ends came to 12 bases.

The chain carries TRBV19 and TRBJ1-6; 9 bases map to TRBD1. V trimming: 6 bases; J trimming: 7 bases; junction bases outside the gene matches: 10. Per germline, CDR1 LNHDA and CDR2 SQIVND (reference sequence). This CDR3 is 16 amino acids long. CDR3 DNA sequence: TGTGCCAGTAGCCGCTTGACGGGACAGGGAAATTCACCCCTCCACTTT. This codes for CASSRLTGQGNSPLHF.

The chain has TRBV7-2 and TRBJ2-4, with D perhaps TRBD1 (8 bases). Trimming cost V 5 bases and J 7 bases, with 15 bases left between them. Germline CDR1 SGHTA, CDR2 FQGNSA. This CDR3 is 14 amino acids long. In DNA, the CDR3 is TGTGCCAGCAGCCCCGACAGGGGAGGGAACATTCAGTACTTC. It yields the protein CASSPDRGGNIQYF. Looking up the rest from reference TRBV7-2 and TRBJ2-4 gives the full variable domain: GAGVSQSPSNKVTEKGKDVELRCDPISGHTALYWYRQSLGQGLEFLIYFQGNSAPDKSGLPSDRFSAERTGGSVSTLTIQRTQQEDSAVYLCASSPDRGGNIQYFGAGTRLSVL.

CDR3 nucleotides: TGTGCCAGCTCACCAGCTAGCGGCACAGATACGCAGTATTTT. Amino acid sequence: CASSPASGTDTQYF. The rearrangement joins TRBV18 to TRBJ2-3, with D possibly being TRBD2 (6 bases). This CDR3 is built from 14 residues. Trimming took off 2 bases at V and 1 base at J, with 7 bases between the two ends. Germline V gives CDR1 KGHSH, CDR2 LQKENI. Based on the CDR3 plus reference TRBV18 and TRBJ2-3, the full variable domain is NAGVMQNPRHLVRRRGQEARLRCSPMKGHSHVYWYRQLPEEGLKFMVYLQKENIIDESGMPKERFSAEFPKEGPSILRIQQVVRGDSAAYFCASSPASGTDTQYFGPGTRLTVL.

The genes are TRBV2 and TRBJ1-5; D possibly corresponds to TRBD1 (5 bases). CDR1 is SNHLY, CDR2 FYNNEI, per germline. This CDR3 region has 16 residues. Trimming removed 3 bases from V and 2 bases from J, with 14 bases in between. Here the CDR3 reads CASSDGRQTGNQPQHF. The CDR3 DNA is TGTGCCAGCAGTGATGGTCGACAGACAGGCAATCAGCCCCAGCATTTT.

The chain carries TRBV28 and TRBJ1-2; D is perhaps TRBD1 (6 bases). V was cut by 2 bases and J by 6 bases, with 19 bases left in between. Germline CDR1 reads MDHEN; CDR2 reads SYDVKM. This CDR3 contains 16 residues. The CDR3 DNA reads TGTGCCAGCAGTTTAAAGCTAGGGGGGGCTGGAAATGGCTACACCTTC. Its protein is CASSLKLGGAGNGYTF.

The gene calls are TRBV11-3 and TRBJ2-2; the D gene is possibly TRBD1 (6 bases). Trimming cost V 8 bases and J 3 bases, with 19 bases left between them. The CDR3 has 16 residues. The V gene's germline CDR1 is SGHNT and CDR2 YENEEA. CDR3 sequence reads: CASAPQQGYHTGELFF. The CDR3 nucleotides read TGTGCCAGCGCCCCCCAACAGGGCTACCACACCGGGGAGCTGTTTTTT.

The genes are TRBV7-2 and TRBJ1-6; 8 nucleotides agree with TRBD1. With V trimmed by 6 bases and J by 9 bases, 7 bases remained unmatched. The CDR3 is 14 residues long. Germline CDR1 and CDR2: SGHTA and FQGNSA. CDR3 sequence: CASRLQGGPSPLHF. The CDR3 coding sequence is TGTGCCAGCAGACTACAGGGGGGTCCTTCACCCCTCCACTTT.

The chain is built from TRBV30 and TRBJ2-3; tentatively, D is TRBD2 (5 bases). The CDR3 is 12 amino acids. Deletions cut 5 bases from V and 4 bases from J, with 10 bases between. CDR1 GTSNPN and CDR2 SVGIG come from the germline V gene (reference sequence). The CDR3 protein is CAWGERADTQYF. CDR3 DNA: TGTGCCTGGGGGGAGAGGGCAGATACGCAGTATTTT.

The V and J genes are TRBV28 and TRBJ1-5, with TRBD1 identical over 7 bases. Germline assignment: CDR1 MDHEN and CDR2 SYDVKM. V was pared by 5 bases and J by 4 bases, with 5 bases of the junction left unmatched. The CDR3 loop spans 14 amino acids. The CDR3 nucleotides read TGTGCCAGCAGTACGACAGGGTTGAATCAGCCCCAGCATTTT. Amino acids: CASSTTGLNQPQHF.

The rearrangement links TRBV7-9 to TRBJ2-1, with 7 bases lining up with TRBD1. The CDR3 runs 14 residues. Per the germline V gene, CDR1 is SEHNR and CDR2 is FQNEAQ (reference sequence). The V segment lost 5 bases and the J segment 8 bases; nucleotides outside the gene matches: 9. The CDR3 DNA sequence: TGTGCCAGCAGCCTTATGGGACAGCTCGATGAGCAGTTCTTC. It specifies CASSLMGQLDEQFF.

The rearrangement joins TRBV5-4 to TRBJ1-2; D is ambiguous. Germline V gives CDR1 SGHNT, CDR2 YYREEE (reference sequence). Trimming removed 0 bases at V and 7 bases at J, with 13 bases between. CDR3 length: 14 residues. The CDR3 spells CASSLAGVESGYTF. CDR3 nucleotides: TGTGCCAGCAGCTTGGCCGGGGTGGAGAGTGGCTACACCTTC.

This chain links TRBV13 with TRBJ2-5; D ambiguous. Germline CDR1 reads PRHDT; CDR2 reads FYEKMQ (reference sequence). The CDR3 length is 14 residues. Deletions cut 3 bases from V and 4 bases from J, with 12 bases between. CDR3 residues: CASSLRSPRETQYF. The CDR3 nucleotides are TGTGCCAGCAGCTTGCGGTCTCCTAGAGAGACCCAGTACTTC.

The CDR3 spells CASSPTGTGVYGYTF. The CDR3 DNA reads TGTGCCAGCAGCCCGACCGGGACAGGGGTCTATGGCTACACCTTC. The rearrangement links TRBV5-4 to TRBJ1-2; TRBD1 agrees at 10 bases. Germline V gene sequence: CDR1 SGHNT, CDR2 YYREEE (reference sequence). V was pared by 4 bases and J by 4 bases, with 7 bases of the junction left unmatched. The CDR3 is 15 amino acids.

V is TRBV19 and J is TRBJ1-3; 9 nucleotides agree with TRBD1. The trim removed 9 bases at V and 8 bases at J, leaving 11 bases unmatched. The CDR3 has 14 residues. Germline V gene data show CDR1 as LNHDA and CDR2 as SQIVND (reference sequence). The CDR3: CARPLGQGKHTIYF. The DNA for the CDR3 is TGTGCCAGACCACTGGGACAGGGTAAACACACCATATATTTT.